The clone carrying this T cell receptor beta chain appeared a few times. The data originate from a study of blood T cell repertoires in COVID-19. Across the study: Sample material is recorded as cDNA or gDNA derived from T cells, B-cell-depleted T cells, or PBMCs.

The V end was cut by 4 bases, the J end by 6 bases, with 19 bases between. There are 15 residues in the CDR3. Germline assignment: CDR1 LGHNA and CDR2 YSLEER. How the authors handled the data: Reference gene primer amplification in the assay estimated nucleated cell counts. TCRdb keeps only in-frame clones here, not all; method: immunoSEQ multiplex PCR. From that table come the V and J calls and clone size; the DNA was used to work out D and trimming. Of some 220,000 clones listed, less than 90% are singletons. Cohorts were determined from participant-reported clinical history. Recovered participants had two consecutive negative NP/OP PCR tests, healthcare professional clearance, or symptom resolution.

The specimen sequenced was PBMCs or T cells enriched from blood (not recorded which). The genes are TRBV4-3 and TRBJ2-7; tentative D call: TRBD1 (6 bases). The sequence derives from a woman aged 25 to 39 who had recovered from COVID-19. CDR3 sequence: CASSRTSTGSGEQYF. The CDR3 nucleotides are TGCGCCAGCAGCCGCACTTCCACAGGGTCGGGCGAGCAGTACTTC.